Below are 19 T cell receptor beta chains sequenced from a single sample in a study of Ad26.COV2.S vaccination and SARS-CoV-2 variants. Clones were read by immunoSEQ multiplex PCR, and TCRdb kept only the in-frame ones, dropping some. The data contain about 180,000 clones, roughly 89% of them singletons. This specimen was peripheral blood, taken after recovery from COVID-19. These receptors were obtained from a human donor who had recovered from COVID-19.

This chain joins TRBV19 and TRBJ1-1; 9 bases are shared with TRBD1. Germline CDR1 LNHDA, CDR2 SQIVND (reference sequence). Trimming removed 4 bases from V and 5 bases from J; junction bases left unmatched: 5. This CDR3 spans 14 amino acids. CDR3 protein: CASSNRGLRTEAFF. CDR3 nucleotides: TGTGCCAGTAGTAACAGGGGGCTTCGGACTGAAGCTTTCTTT.

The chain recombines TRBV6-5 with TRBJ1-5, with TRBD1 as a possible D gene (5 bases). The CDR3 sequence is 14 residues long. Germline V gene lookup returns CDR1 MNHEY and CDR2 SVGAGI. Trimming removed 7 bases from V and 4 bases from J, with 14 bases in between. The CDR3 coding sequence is TGTGCCAGCAAAGGGGACGGAGAAAATCAGCCCCAGCATTTT. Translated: CASKGDGENQPQHF.

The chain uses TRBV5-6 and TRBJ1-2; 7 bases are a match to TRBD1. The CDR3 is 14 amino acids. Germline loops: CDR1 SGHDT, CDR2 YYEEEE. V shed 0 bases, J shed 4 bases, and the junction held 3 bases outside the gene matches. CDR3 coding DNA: TGTGCCAGCAGCTTGGGACAGGGCCTCTATGGCTACACCTTC. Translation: CASSLGQGLYGYTF.

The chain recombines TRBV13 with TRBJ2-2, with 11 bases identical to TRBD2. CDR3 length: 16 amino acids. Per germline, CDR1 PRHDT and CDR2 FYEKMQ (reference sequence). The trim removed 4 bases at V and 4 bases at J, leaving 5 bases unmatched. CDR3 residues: CASSWLAGGPTGELFF. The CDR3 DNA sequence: TGTGCCAGCAGCTGGTTAGCGGGAGGGCCCACCGGGGAGCTGTTTTTT. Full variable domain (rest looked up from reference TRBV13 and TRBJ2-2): AAGVIQSPRHLIKEKRETATLKCYPIPRHDTVYWYQQGPGQDPQFLISFYEKMQSDKGSIPDRFSAQQFSDYHSELNMSSLELGDSALYFCASSWLAGGPTGELFFGEGSRLTVL.

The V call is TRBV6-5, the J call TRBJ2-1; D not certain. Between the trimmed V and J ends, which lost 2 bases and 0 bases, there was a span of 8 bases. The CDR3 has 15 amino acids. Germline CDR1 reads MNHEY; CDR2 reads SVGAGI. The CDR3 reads CASSYEANSYNEQFF. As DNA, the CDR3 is TGTGCCAGCAGTTACGAAGCCAACTCCTACAATGAGCAGTTCTTC.

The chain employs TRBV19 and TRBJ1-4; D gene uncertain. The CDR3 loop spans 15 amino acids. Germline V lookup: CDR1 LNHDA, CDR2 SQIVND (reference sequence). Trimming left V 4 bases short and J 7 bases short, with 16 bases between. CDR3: CASSTPNRNSEKLFF. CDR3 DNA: TGTGCCAGTAGTACCCCCAATCGGAATAGTGAAAAACTGTTTTTT.

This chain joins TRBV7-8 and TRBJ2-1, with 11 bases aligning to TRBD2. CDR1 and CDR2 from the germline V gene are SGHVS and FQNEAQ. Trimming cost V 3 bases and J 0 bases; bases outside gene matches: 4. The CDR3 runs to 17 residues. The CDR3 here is CASSFKLAGDSYNEQFF. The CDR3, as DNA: TGTGCCAGCAGCTTTAAACTAGCGGGGGACTCCTACAATGAGCAGTTCTTC.

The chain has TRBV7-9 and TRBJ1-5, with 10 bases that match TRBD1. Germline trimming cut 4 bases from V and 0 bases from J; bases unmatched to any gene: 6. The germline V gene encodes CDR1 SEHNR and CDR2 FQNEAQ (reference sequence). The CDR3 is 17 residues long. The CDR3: CASSSGTGDYSNQPQHF. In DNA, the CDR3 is TGTGCCAGCAGCTCCGGGACAGGGGATTATAGCAATCAGCCCCAGCATTTT.

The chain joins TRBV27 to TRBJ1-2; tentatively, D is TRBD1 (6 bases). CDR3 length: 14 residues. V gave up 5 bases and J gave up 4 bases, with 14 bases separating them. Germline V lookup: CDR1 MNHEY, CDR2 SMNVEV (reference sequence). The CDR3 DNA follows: TGTGCCAGCAGTATAAACAGGGTGAGCTATGGCTACACCTTC. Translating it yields CASSINRVSYGYTF.

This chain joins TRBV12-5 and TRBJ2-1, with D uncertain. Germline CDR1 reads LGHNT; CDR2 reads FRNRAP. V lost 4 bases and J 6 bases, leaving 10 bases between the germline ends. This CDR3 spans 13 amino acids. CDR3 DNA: TGTGCTAGTGGTTCTCCTCCGGGCAATGAGCAGTTCTTC. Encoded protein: CASGSPPGNEQFF.

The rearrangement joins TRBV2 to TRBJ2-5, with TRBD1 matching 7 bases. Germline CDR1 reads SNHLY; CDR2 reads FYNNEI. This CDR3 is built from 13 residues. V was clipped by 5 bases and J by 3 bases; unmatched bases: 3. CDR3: CASSWDRKETQYF. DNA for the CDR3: TGTGCCAGCAGTTGGGACAGAAAAGAGACCCAGTACTTC.

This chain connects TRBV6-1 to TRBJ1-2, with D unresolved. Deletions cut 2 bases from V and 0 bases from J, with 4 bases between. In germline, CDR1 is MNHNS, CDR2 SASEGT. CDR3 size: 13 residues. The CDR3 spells CASSERPNYGYTF. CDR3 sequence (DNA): TGTGCCAGCAGTGAACGGCCTAACTATGGCTACACCTTC.

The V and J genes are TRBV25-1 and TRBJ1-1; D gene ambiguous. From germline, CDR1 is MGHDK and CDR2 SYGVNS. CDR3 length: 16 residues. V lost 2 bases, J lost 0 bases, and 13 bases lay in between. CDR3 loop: CASSETARGLNTEAFF. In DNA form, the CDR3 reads TGTGCCAGCAGTGAAACTGCTCGAGGACTGAACACTGAAGCTTTCTTT.

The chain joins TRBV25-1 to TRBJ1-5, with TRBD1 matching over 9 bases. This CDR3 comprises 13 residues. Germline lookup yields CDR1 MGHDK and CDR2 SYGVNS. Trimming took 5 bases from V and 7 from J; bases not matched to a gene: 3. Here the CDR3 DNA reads TGTGCCAGCAGTACAGGGGGCCGGCAGCCCCAGCATTTT. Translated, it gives CASSTGGRQPQHF.

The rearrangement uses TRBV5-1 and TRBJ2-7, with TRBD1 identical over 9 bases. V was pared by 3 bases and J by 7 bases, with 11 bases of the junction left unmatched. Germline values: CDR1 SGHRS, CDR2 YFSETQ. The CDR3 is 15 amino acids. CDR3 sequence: CASSSGQGPSAEQYF. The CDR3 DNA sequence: TGCGCCAGCAGCTCAGGACAGGGGCCCTCCGCAGAGCAGTACTTC.

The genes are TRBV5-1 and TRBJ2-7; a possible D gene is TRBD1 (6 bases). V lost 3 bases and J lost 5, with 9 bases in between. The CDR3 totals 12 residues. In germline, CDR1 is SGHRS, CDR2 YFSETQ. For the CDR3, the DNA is TGCGCCAGCAGCTGGACAGACGACGAGCAGTACTTC. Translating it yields CASSWTDDEQYF.

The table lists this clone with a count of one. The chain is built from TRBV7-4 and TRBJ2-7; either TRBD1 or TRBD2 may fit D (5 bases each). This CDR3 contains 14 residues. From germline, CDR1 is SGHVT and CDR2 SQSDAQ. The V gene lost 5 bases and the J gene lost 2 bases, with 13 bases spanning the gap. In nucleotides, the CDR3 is TGTGCCAGCAGCCAACGGGACCCACCCTACGAGCAGTACTTC. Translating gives CASSQRDPPYEQYF. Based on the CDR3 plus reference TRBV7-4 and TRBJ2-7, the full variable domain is GAGVSQSPRYKVAKRGRDVALRCDSISGHVTLYWYRQTLGQGSEVLTYSQSDAQRDKSGRPSGRFSAERPERSVSTLKIQRTEQGDSAVYLCASSQRDPPYEQYFGPGTRLTVT.

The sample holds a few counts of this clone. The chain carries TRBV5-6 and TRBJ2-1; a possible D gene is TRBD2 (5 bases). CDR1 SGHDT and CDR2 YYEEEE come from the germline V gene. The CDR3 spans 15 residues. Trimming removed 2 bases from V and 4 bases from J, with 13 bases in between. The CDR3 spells CASSLDPDLYNEQFF. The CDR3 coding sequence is TGTGCCAGCAGCTTAGACCCGGACTTATACAATGAGCAGTTCTTC.

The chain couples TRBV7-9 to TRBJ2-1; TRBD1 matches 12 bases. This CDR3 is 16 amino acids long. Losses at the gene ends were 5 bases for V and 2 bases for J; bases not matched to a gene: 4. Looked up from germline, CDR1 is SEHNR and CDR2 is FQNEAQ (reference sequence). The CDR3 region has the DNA TGTGCCAGCAGCCCGGGACAGGGGGCGGCCTACAATGAGCAGTTCTTC. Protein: CASSPGQGAAYNEQFF.